This TCR beta chain was recorded in a study of prognosis after radiotherapy for stage I lung cancer (dated by TCRdb to the early 2020s). Regarding the study in general: Between April 2018 and early 2019, nineteen stage I NSCLC patients were enrolled in Nanjing, China. Stage I lung tumors that were newly diagnosed and primary were found in some 15 patients, while a handful of patients had oligometastatic NSCLC after surgical resection of the primary tumor. All patients were considered medically inoperable, owing to comorbidities in about a dozen and refusal of surgery in about seven. The cohort included approximately 13 men and several women, with a median age of around 70 years and a range of 53 to 84 years. On tumor histology, twelve patients had adenocarcinoma and several had squamous cell carcinoma. SBRT was given in 3 to 5 fractions with a biologically effective dose of at least 100 Gy, using image-guided IMRT or VMAT. In every patient, SBRT was given without any concurrent therapy. About 20% of the 19 patients developed distant metastases after SBRT, at a median of roughly seven months; the other 15 showed no significant progression. This study profiled peripheral blood TCR beta repertoires from stage I NSCLC patients before and after stereotactic body radiotherapy and linked the repertoires to distant failure. The study took one blood sample before SBRT and one after SBRT from each of roughly 20 patients and sequenced all 40 or so samples. What the study reported, not specific to this receptor: No adjustment for multiple comparisons was applied to any of the reported P values. TRBV and TRBJ usage frequencies reportedly differed by metastasis status, in two V genes at baseline and in several V and two J genes after SBRT. The study was limited by its small cohort and short follow-up, and the findings require independent validation. Post-SBRT Shannon entropy and its change from baseline were lower in patients who developed distant metastases; baseline Shannon entropy was not associated with metastases. Whether the expanded TCR clones were tumor-specific was not determined. A decrease in unique TCR clone counts was observed after SBRT (median 10,088 before versus around 6,200 after; Wilcoxon paired P=0.011).

Between the V and J ends, shortened by 6 bases and 4 bases respectively, the junction contains 14 bases. From a lookup of the germline V gene, CDR1 and CDR2 are MRHNA and SNTAGT. The CDR3 starts with the cysteine, ends with the phenylalanine, and has 14 residues. The only DNA kept is the CDR3, 42 bases in frame from the first base. No patient had a history of other malignancies or prior chemotherapy or radiotherapy, and all had node-negative disease on CT and PET/CT. At each of two time points, approximately 6.3 milliliters of peripheral venous blood were collected into EDTA tubes. PBMCs were isolated by Ficoll-Paque Plus density-gradient centrifugation. Right after collection, samples were placed at -80 degrees C and kept there until analysis. About this clonotype: There is no known antigen for this receptor. A much larger clonotype is one base distant, so this may be a read error.

Two rounds of multiplex PCR on genomic DNA were used to amplify the TCR beta CDR3 region. The first PCR round used primers specific to each TRBV and TRBJ gene, and the primer sequences were filed in Chinese patent CN105087789A. Universal primers were used in the second PCR round. The Roche High Pure PCR Template Preparation Kit was used to extract genomic DNA from the frozen PBMCs. Paired-end sequencing with 151 bp reads was performed on the libraries using an Illumina HiSeq 3000. The authors processed their data as follows. Raw reads lacking the multiplex PCR primer sequences were removed with CutAdapt. High-quality paired reads were merged into contigs with PEAR. By aligning each contig to reference sequences, MiXCR assigned the TRB V, D and J gene segments to that contig. To remove sequencing errors, CDR3 sequences were clustered according to base quality and sequence similarity. Diversity was calculated as Shannon entropy divided by the natural log of the number of productive TCR sequences. To get clonality, Shannon entropy was divided by the natural log of the number of unique clonotypes, and that result was subtracted from one. Progression-free survival cut-offs for repertoire metrics were chosen using the Youden index of ROC curves, with analyses run in R 3.5.3. Starting from the raw public reads, TCRdb applied fastp trimming at Q25, assembled clones with MiXCR and retained in-frame beta chains. Merged by CDR3 protein, the rows form single entries marked with the most common genes and DNA. TCRdb assigned the V and J calls; the authors' analysis was not used. For this sample there are some 36,000 distinct CDR3 sequences; approximately 25% appear just once. The ten largest clones represent 25% to 30% of the sample.

Sample: PBMCs, taken before or after stereotactic body radiation therapy (not recorded which). The chain was built from TRBV6-4 and TRBJ2-3; perhaps TRBD2 is the D gene, with 6 bases matching. This receptor was obtained from a donor over 45 with non-small cell lung cancer. The nucleotides read TGTGCCAGCAGACCTTGGGGGGAGGCAGATACGCAGTATTTT. It encodes CASRPWGEADTQYF.